This TCR beta chain is drawn from a study of response to subunit inactivated influenza vaccine. This clonotype was seen only a few times. What it binds is not known. Study results and caveats: Every seasonal influenza vaccination brings in few new T cells, the authors suggested.

TCRdb reprocessed the RT-PCR reads with MiXCR, giving one entry per CDR3 protein. The data contain around 480,000 distinct CDR3 sequences, 16% of them singletons. The clonotype originates from a man between 50 and 69 years old who received an inactivated influenza vaccine. Source: CD4+ T cells sorted from PBMCs, taken around 2 years after vaccination.

CDR3 in DNA: TGCAGTGCTAGAGGAATCTCGGTCTCCTACAATGAGCAGTTCTTC. This gives the protein CSARGISVSYNEQFF. V and J are TRBV20-1 and TRBJ2-1; no definite D call. The CDR3 has 15 amino acids. Trimming removed 1 base from V and 0 bases from J, with 10 bases in between. The germline CDR1 and CDR2 sequences are DFQATT and SNEGSKA (reference sequence).